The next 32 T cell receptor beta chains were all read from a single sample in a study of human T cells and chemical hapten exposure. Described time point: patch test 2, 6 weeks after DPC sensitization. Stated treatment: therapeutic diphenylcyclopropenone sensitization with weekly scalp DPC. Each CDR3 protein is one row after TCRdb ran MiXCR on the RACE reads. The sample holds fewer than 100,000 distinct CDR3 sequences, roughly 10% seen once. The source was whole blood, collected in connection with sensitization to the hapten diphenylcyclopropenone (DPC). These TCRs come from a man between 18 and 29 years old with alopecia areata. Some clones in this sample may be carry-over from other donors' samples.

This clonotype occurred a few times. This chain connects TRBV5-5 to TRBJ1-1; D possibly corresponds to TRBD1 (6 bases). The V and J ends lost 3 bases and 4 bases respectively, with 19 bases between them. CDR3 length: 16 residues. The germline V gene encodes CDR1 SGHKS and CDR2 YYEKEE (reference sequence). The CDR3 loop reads CASSSPSDSLSTEAFF. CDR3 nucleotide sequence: TGTGCCAGCAGCTCACCCTCGGACAGTTTAAGCACTGAAGCTTTCTTT.

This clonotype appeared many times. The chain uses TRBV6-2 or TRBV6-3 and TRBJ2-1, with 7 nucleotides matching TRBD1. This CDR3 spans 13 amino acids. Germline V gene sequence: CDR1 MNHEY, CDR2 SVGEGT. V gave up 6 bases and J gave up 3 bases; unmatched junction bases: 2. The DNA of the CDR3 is TGTGCCAGCAGACAGGGGTTCTACAATGAGCAGTTCTTC. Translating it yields CASRQGFYNEQFF.

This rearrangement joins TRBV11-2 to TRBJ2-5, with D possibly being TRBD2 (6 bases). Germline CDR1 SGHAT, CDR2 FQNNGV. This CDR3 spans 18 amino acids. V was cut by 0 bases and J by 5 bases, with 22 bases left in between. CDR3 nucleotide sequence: TGTGCCAGCAGCTTAGATCGTCTCCGGGAGCTCGCGGGGGAGACCCAGTACTTC. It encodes CASSLDRLRELAGETQYF.

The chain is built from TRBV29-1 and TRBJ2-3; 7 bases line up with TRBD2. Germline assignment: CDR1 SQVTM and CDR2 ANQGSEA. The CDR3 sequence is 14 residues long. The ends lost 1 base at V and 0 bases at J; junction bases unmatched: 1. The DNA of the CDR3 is TGCAGCGTTGAAGGTAGCGGGAGCACAGATACGCAGTATTTT. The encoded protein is CSVEGSGSTDTQYF.

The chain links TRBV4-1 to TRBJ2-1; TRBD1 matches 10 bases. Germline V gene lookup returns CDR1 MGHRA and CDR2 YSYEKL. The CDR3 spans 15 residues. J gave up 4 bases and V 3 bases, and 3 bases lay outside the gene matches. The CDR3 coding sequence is TGCGCCAGCAGCCATGACAGGGGGCTTTACAATGAGCAGTTCTTC. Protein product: CASSHDRGLYNEQFF.

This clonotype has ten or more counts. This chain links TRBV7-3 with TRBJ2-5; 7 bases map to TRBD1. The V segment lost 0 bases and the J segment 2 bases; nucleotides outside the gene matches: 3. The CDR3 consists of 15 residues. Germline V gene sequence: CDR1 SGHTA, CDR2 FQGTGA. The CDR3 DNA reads TGTGCCAGCAGCTTAACTGGACAGGTTCAAGAGACCCAGTACTTC. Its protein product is CASSLTGQVQETQYF.

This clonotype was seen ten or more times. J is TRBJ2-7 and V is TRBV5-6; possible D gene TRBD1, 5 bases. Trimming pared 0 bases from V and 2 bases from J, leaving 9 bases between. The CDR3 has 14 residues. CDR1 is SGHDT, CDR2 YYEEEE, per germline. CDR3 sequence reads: CASSLGVDTYEQYF. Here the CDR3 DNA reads TGTGCCAGCAGCTTGGGAGTGGACACCTACGAGCAGTACTTC.

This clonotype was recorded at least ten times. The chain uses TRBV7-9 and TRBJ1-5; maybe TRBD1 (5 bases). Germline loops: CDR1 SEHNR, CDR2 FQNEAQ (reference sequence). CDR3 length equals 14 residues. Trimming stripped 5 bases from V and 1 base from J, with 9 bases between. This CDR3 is CASSEGVSNQPQHF. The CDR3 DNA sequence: TGTGCCAGCAGCGAAGGGGTAAGCAATCAGCCCCAGCATTTT.

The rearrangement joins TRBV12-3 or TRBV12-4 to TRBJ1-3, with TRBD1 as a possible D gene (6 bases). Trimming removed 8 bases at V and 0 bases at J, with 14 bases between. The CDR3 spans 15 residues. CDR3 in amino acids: CASQVGHSSGNTIYF. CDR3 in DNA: TGTGCCAGCCAAGTGGGACACAGCTCTGGAAACACCATATATTTT.

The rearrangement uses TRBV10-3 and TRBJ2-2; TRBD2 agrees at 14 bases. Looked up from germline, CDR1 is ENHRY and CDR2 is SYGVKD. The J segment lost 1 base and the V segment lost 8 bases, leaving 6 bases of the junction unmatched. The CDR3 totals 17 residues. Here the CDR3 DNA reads TGTGCCATCGGCGGGACTAGCGGGGGACTGAACACCGGGGAGCTGTTTTTT. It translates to CAIGGTSGGLNTGELFF.

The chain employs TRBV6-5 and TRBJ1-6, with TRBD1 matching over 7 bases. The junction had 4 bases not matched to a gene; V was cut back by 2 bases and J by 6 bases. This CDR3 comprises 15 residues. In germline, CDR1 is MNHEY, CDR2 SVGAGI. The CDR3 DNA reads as TGTGCCAGCAGTTACCTACAGGGGCTTAATTCACCCCTCCACTTT. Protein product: CASSYLQGLNSPLHF.

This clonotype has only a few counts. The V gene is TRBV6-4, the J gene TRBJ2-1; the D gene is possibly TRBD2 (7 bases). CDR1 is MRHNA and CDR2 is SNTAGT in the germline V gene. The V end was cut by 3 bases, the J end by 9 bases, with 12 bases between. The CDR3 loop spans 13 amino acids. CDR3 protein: CASSDGGAGEQFF. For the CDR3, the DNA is TGTGCCAGCAGTGATGGGGGGGCAGGTGAGCAGTTCTTC.

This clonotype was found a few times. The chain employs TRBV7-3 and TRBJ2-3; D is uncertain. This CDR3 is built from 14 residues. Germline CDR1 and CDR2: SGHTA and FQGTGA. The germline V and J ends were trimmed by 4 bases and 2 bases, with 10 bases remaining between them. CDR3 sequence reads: CASSSAENTDTQYF. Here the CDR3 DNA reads TGTGCCAGCAGCTCTGCGGAGAACACAGATACGCAGTATTTT.

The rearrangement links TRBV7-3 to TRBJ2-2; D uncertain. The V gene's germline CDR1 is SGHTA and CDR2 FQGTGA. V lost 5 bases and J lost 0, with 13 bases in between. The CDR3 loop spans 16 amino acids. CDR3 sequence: CASSKRSQTNTGELFF. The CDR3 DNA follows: TGTGCCAGCAGCAAAAGGTCCCAGACGAACACCGGGGAGCTGTTTTTT.

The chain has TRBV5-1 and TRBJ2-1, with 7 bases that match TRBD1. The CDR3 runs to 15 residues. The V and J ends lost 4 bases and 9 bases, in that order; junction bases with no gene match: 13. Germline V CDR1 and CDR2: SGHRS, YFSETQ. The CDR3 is CASSAGTEGSGEQFF. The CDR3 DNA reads TGCGCCAGCAGCGCTGGGACAGAGGGGTCAGGTGAGCAGTTCTTC. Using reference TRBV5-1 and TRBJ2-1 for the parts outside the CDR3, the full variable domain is KAGVTQTPRYLIKTRGQQVTLSCSPISGHRSVSWYQQTPGQGLQFLFEYFSETQRNKGNFPGRFSGRQFSNSRSEMNVSTLELGDSALYLCASSAGTEGSGEQFFGPGTRLTVL.

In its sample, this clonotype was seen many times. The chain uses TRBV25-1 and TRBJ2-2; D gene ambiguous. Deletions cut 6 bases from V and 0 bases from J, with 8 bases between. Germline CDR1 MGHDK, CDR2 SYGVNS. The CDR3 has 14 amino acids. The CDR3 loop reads CASSYRSNTGELFF. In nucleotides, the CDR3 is TGTGCCAGCAGCTACAGATCGAACACCGGGGAGCTGTTTTTT.

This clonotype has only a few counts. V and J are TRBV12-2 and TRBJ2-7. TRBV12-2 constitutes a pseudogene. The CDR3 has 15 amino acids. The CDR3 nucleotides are TGTGCAAGTCGCCTAAGAAGACACGGCTGCTACGAGCAGTACTTC. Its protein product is CASRLRRHGCYEQYF.

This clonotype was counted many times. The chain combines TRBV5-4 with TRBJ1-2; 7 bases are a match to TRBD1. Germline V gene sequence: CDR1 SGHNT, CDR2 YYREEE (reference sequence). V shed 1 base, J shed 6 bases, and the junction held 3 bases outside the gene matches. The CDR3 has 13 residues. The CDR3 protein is CASSLTGVNGYTF. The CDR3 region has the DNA TGTGCCAGCAGCTTGACAGGGGTTAATGGCTACACCTTC. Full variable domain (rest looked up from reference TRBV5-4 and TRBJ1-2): ETGVTQSPTHLIKTRGQQVTLRCSSQSGHNTVSWYQQALGQGPQFIFQYYREEENGRGNFPPRFSGLQFPNYSSELNVNALELDDSALYLCASSLTGVNGYTFGSGTRLTVV.

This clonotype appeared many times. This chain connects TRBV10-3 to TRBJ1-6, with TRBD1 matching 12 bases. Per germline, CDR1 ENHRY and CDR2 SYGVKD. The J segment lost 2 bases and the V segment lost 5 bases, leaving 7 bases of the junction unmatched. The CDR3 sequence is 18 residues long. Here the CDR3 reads CAISSGTGGSAYNSPLHF. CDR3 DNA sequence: TGTGCCATCAGTTCCGGGACAGGGGGCTCGGCCTATAATTCACCCCTCCACTTT.

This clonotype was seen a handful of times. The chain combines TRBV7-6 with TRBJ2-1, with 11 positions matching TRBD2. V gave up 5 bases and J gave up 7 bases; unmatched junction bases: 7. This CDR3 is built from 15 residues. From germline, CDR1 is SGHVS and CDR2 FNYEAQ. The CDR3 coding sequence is TGTGCCAGCAGCCATAGCGGGGGGGCCTGGAATGAGCAGTTCTTC. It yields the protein CASSHSGGAWNEQFF.

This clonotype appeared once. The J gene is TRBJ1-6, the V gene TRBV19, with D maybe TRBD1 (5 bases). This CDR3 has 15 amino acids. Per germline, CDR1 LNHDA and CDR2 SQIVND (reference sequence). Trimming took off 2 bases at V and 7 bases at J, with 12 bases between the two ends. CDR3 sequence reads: CASSIYDSLNSPLHF. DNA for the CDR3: TGTGCCAGTAGTATATATGACAGCCTCAATTCACCCCTCCACTTT.

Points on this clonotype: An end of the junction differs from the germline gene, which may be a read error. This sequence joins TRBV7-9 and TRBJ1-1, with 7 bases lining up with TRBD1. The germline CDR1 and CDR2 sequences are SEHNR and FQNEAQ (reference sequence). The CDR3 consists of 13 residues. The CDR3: CGWAGGTDAEAFF. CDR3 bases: TGCGGGTGGGCAGGGGGGACGGACGCTGAAGCTTTCTTT.

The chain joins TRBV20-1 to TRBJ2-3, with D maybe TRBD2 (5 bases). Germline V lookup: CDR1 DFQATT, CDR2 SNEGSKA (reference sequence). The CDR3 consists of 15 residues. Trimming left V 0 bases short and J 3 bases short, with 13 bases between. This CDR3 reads CSARDGTPGTDTQYF. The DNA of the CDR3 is TGCAGTGCTAGAGATGGCACCCCGGGGACAGATACGCAGTATTTT.

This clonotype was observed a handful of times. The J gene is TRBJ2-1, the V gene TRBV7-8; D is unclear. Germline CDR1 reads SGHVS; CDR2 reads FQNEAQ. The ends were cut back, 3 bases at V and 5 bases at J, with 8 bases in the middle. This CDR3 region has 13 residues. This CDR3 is CASSLSVNNEQFF. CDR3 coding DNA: TGTGCCAGCAGCTTGTCAGTGAACAATGAGCAGTTCTTC.

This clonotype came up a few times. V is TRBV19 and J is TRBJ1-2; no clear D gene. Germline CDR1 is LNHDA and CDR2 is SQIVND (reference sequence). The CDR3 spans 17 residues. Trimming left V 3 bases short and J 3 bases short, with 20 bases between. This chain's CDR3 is CASSILSDGDLHYGYTF. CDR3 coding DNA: TGTGCCAGTAGTATCCTATCGGACGGCGATCTCCACTATGGCTACACCTTC. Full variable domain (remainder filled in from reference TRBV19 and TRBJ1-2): DGGITQSPKYLFRKEGQNVTLSCEQNLNHDAMYWYRQDPGQGLRLIYYSQIVNDFQKGDIAEGYSVSREKKESFPLTVTSAQKNPTAFYLCASSILSDGDLHYGYTFGSGTRLTVV.

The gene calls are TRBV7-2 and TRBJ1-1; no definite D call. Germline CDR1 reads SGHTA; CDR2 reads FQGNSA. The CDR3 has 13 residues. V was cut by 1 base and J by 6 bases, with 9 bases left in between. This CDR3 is CASSLGGRAEAFF. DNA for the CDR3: TGTGCCAGCAGCTTAGGAGGGAGGGCTGAAGCTTTCTTT. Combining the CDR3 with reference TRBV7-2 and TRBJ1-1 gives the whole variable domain GAGVSQSPSNKVTEKGKDVELRCDPISGHTALYWYRQSLGQGLEFLIYFQGNSAPDKSGLPSDRFSAERTGGSVSTLTIQRTQQEDSAVYLCASSLGGRAEAFFGQGTRLTVV.

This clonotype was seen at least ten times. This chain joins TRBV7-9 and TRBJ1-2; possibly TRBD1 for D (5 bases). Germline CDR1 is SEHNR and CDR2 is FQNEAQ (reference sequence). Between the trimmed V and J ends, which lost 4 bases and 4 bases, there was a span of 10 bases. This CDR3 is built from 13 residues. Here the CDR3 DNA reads TGTGCCAGCAGCTGGTCGCAGGGCTATGGCTACACCTTC. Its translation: CASSWSQGYGYTF.

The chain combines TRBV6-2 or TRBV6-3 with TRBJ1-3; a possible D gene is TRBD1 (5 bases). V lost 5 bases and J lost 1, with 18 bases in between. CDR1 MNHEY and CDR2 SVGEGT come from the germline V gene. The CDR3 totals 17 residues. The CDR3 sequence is CASSPTETEPSGNTIYF. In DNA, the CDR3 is TGTGCCAGCAGTCCGACAGAAACAGAACCTTCTGGAAACACCATATATTTT.

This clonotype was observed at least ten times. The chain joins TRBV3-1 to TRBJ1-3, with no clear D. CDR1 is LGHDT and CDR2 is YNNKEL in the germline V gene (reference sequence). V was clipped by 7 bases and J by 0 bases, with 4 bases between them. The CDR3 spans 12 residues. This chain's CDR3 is CASTLSGNTIYF. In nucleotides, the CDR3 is TGTGCCAGCACCCTCTCTGGAAACACCATATATTTT.

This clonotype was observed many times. The CDR3 nucleotides read TGTGCCAGCCTCTCCGGGACCAAATTGGGAGATACGCAGTATTTT. This encodes CASLSGTKLGDTQYF. V and J are TRBV19 and TRBJ2-3; the D gene could be TRBD1 or TRBD2 (5 bases each). The V gene lost 9 bases and the J gene lost 5 bases, with 21 bases spanning the gap. Per germline, CDR1 LNHDA and CDR2 SQIVND (reference sequence). The CDR3 length is 15 residues. The variable domain in full, completed from reference TRBV19 and TRBJ2-3, reads DGGITQSPKYLFRKEGQNVTLSCEQNLNHDAMYWYRQDPGQGLRLIYYSQIVNDFQKGDIAEGYSVSREKKESFPLTVTSAQKNPTAFYLCASLSGTKLGDTQYFGPGTRLTVL.

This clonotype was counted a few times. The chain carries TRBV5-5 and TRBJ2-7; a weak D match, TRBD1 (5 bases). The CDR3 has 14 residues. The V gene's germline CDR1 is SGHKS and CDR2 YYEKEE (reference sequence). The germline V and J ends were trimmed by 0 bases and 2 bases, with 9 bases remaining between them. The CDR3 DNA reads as TGTGCCAGCAGCTTGGGGACAACCGCCTACGAGCAGTACGTC. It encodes CASSLGTTAYEQYV.

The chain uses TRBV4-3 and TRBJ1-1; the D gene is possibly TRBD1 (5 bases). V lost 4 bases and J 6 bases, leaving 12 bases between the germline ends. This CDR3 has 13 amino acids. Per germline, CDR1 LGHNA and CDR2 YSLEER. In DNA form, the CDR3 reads TGCGCCAGCAGCCTAGCACGAGGGGCTGAAGCTTTCTTT. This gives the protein CASSLARGAEAFF.